The 21 T cell receptor beta chains listed next were all sequenced from one sample in a study of blood T cells in healthy people across ages (dated by TCRdb to the mid-2010s). Library construction relied on 5' RACE. The sequencer was an Illumina HiSeq 2500. A second PCR of 7 to 11 cycles was run with a J-beta primer mix and a sample-barcoded 5' primer. TCRdb ran its own pipeline on the public reads, namely fastp trimming at Q25 and MiXCR clone calling, and kept in-frame beta chains. Rows with a matching CDR3 protein are joined into one entry that keeps the most common DNA and genes. The sample has hundreds of thousands of distinct CDR3 sequences on record, 49% of them singletons. The top ten hold 30% to 35% of the sample. What was sequenced was blood. The receptor set was obtained from an older woman in good health.

This clonotype was detected once. The rearrangement uses TRBV4-1 and TRBJ1-6, with unresolved D. V dropped 5 bases and J dropped 8 bases, with 19 bases sitting between them. Germline CDR1 reads MGHRA; CDR2 reads YSYEKL. The CDR3 covers 16 residues. CDR3 residues: CASSSRLAGPHSPLHF. DNA for the CDR3: TGCGCCAGCAGCTCTCGTCTGGCCGGGCCTCATTCACCCCTCCACTTT.

This rearrangement joins TRBV20-1 to TRBJ2-1; D is possibly TRBD2 (6 bases). Germline loops: CDR1 DFQATT, CDR2 SNEGSKA (reference sequence). The V gene lost 7 bases and the J gene lost 9 bases, with 16 bases spanning the gap. CDR3 length: 12 residues. CDR3 region: CSVPRGSGEQFF. CDR3 coding DNA: TGCAGTGTTCCCCGAGGTAGCGGTGAGCAGTTCTTC.

V gene TRBV14 combines with J gene TRBJ2-1; 7 nucleotides line up with TRBD2. Trimming removed 4 bases from V and 2 bases from J; junction bases left unmatched: 8. The CDR3 is 16 amino acids. CDR1 is SGHDN and CDR2 is FVKESK in the germline V gene. The CDR3 reads CASSRISSGAYNEQFF. As DNA, the CDR3 is TGTGCCAGCAGCCGGATTTCTAGCGGAGCCTACAATGAGCAGTTCTTC.

This clonotype occurred a few times. The chain is built from TRBV6-2 or TRBV6-3 and TRBJ2-3, with D tentatively TRBD1 (5 bases). Germline-derived CDR1 and CDR2 are MNHEY and SVGEGT. With 2 bases removed from V and 10 bases from J, the gap between germline ends came to 19 bases. The CDR3 is 15 amino acids. CDR3 residues: CASSYPGSTGTAQYF. The CDR3 nucleotides are TGTGCCAGCAGTTACCCGGGCAGCACAGGCACAGCGCAGTATTTT.

About this clonotype: A read error may produce the germline difference seen at one junction end. The V and J genes are TRBV7-2 and TRBJ2-7, with TRBD2 identical over 8 bases. In germline, CDR1 is SGHTA, CDR2 FQGNSA. The CDR3 is 13 amino acids. DNA of the CDR3: TGTGTCAGCAGCCGTAGCGGGATCTACGAGCAGTACTTC. Encoded protein: CVSSRSGIYEQYF.

This clonotype was counted between two and nine times. The genes are TRBV18 and TRBJ2-7, with 9 nucleotides matching TRBD1. This CDR3 has 11 residues. CDR1 and CDR2 (germline): KGHSH, LQKENI. V trimming: 6 bases; J trimming: 7 bases; junction bases outside the gene matches: 1. Here the CDR3 DNA reads TGTGCCAGCTCCGGACAGGGGGAGCAGTACTTC. Its translation: CASSGQGEQYF.

CDR3 sequence (DNA): TGCAGTGCTAGCTGGAAGGAGGGACTAGCGGGCTACGAGCAGTACTTC. Its protein product is CSASWKEGLAGYEQYF. J is TRBJ2-7 and V is TRBV20-1; 12 bases map to TRBD2. The length of the CDR3 is 16 residues. V shed 3 bases and J 3 bases; nucleotides not matched to a gene: 9. Per the germline V gene, CDR1 is DFQATT and CDR2 is SNEGSKA (reference sequence).

This chain links TRBV30 with TRBJ2-5, with 9 positions matching TRBD2. V shed 2 bases and J 3 bases; nucleotides not matched to a gene: 4. The germline V gene has CDR1 GTSNPN and CDR2 SVGIG (reference sequence). This CDR3 is built from 14 residues. The CDR3 protein is CAWSQTSGKETQYF. The CDR3, as DNA: TGTGCCTGGAGTCAGACTAGCGGCAAAGAGACCCAGTACTTC. The full variable domain, rest sourced from reference TRBV30 and TRBJ2-5, is SQTIHQWPATLVQPVGSPLSLECTVEGTSNPNLYWYRQAAGRGLQLLFYSVGIGQISSEVPQNLSASRPQDRQFILSSKKLLLSDSGFYLCAWSQTSGKETQYFGPGTRLLVL.

The chain joins TRBV30 to TRBJ2-7; weak D call: TRBD2 (7 bases). Trimming shortened V by 2 bases and J by 5 bases, and 31 bases separated the two germline ends. Germline CDR1 reads GTSNPN; CDR2 reads SVGIG (reference sequence). The CDR3 contains 19 residues. The CDR3 DNA reads TGTGCCTGGAGTCCGGGACACGCGAATTTCGCGGGAGTTCGGGACGAGCAGTACTTC. The encoded protein is CAWSPGHANFAGVRDEQYF.

The chain combines TRBV11-2 with TRBJ2-5, with D tentatively TRBD1 (6 bases). Deletions cut 5 bases from V and 4 bases from J, with 20 bases between. Germline V gives CDR1 SGHAT, CDR2 FQNNGV. The CDR3 is made up of 16 amino acids. In DNA form, the CDR3 reads TGTGCCAGCAGCGCCAGCCCCGTCAGGGGACCAGAGACCCAGTACTTC. Encoded protein: CASSASPVRGPETQYF.

This clonotype was picked up a small number of times. One end of the junction is discordant with germline, which a read error may explain. The chain carries TRBV20-1 and TRBJ2-7; no firm D call. CDR1 is DFQATT, CDR2 SNEGSKA, per germline (reference sequence). This CDR3 is 8 amino acids long. CDR3 residues: CSATPRFF. The DNA of the CDR3 is TGCAGTGCTACCCCGAGGTTCTTC.

This clonotype showed up just a few times. This chain connects TRBV20-1 to TRBJ1-1; no firm D call. The CDR3 extends over 11 amino acids. Trimming cost V 4 bases and J 4 bases, with 7 bases left between them. Germline V gene data show CDR1 as DFQATT and CDR2 as SNEGSKA (reference sequence). This CDR3 reads CSAIRSTEAFF. In DNA, the CDR3 is TGCAGTGCTATTCGCAGCACTGAAGCTTTCTTT.

This rearrangement joins TRBV4-2 to TRBJ2-7; unclear D gene. Germline values: CDR1 LGHNA, CDR2 YNFKEQ. This CDR3 comprises 14 residues. V gave up 4 bases and J gave up 6 bases, with 16 bases separating them. CDR3 nucleotides: TGTGCCAGCAGCCCTGGTCCAAGTTCCGCCGAGCAGTACTTC. It encodes CASSPGPSSAEQYF.

The rearrangement links TRBV6-5 to TRBJ2-4; D gene ambiguous. The J call may be mistaken, given a closer DNA end match to TRBJ2-7. From germline, CDR1 is MNHEY and CDR2 SVGAGI. The CDR3 is 11 residues long. The CDR3 region is CASKAGGEQYF. Here the CDR3 DNA reads TGTGCCAGCAAGGCTGGCGGCGAGCAGTACTTC.

This clonotype appeared a few times. V is TRBV3-1 and J is TRBJ2-7, with D unclear. With 4 bases removed from V and 2 bases from J, the gap between germline ends came to 12 bases. Germline CDR1 and CDR2: LGHDT and YNNKEL (reference sequence). CDR3 length: 14 amino acids. CDR3 region: CASSPRTATYEQYF. The DNA of the CDR3 is TGTGCCAGCAGCCCCCGGACGGCGACCTACGAGCAGTACTTC.

This clonotype has only a few counts. This chain connects TRBV12-3 or TRBV12-4 to TRBJ2-7; TRBD1 matches 7 bases. V shed 3 bases and J 0 bases; nucleotides not matched to a gene: 5. There are 15 residues in the CDR3. The CDR3 DNA is TGTGCCAGCAGTTTCACAGGGGCGATCTCCTACGAGCAGTACTTC. Translating gives CASSFTGAISYEQYF.

Only a few counts were recorded for this clonotype. The genes are TRBV7-2 and TRBJ2-3, with 8 nucleotides matching TRBD1. CDR3 size: 15 residues. Trimming removed 3 bases from V and 4 bases from J; junction bases left unmatched: 6. The germline gives CDR1 SGHTA, CDR2 FQGNSA. The CDR3 spells CASSFVGQGADTQYF. The CDR3 DNA reads as TGTGCCAGCAGCTTTGTTGGACAGGGAGCAGATACGCAGTATTTT.

The chain combines TRBV20-1 with TRBJ2-1, with TRBD2 matching over 14 bases. Unmatched junction bases numbered 13, after V lost 6 bases and J lost 9 bases. Germline CDR1 is DFQATT and CDR2 is SNEGSKA (reference sequence). The CDR3 sequence is 16 residues long. This CDR3 is CSAIPGLAGASGEQFF. The CDR3 DNA reads TGCAGTGCCATCCCGGGACTAGCGGGAGCCAGTGGTGAGCAGTTCTTC.

The chain is built from TRBV5-1 and TRBJ2-1; 7 bases are shared with TRBD1. V shed 3 bases and J 1 base; nucleotides not matched to a gene: 10. The V gene's germline CDR1 is SGHRS and CDR2 YFSETQ. The CDR3 totals 17 residues. The CDR3 reads CASSSSPTGRSYNEQFF. Written as DNA, the CDR3 is TGCGCCAGCAGCTCTTCCCCGACAGGGAGATCCTACAATGAGCAGTTCTTC.

The chain employs TRBV7-2 and TRBJ2-7, with D tentatively TRBD1 (5 bases). The CDR3 is 13 residues long. CDR1 is SGHTA, CDR2 FQGNSA, per germline. V dropped 4 bases and J dropped 2 bases, with 9 bases sitting between them. The CDR3 loop is CASSSRTPYEQYF. In DNA form, the CDR3 reads TGTGCCAGCAGCTCAAGGACACCCTACGAGCAGTACTTC.

The chain recombines TRBV7-2 with TRBJ2-5; 8 nucleotides agree with TRBD1. Germline assignment: CDR1 SGHTA and CDR2 FQGNSA. CDR3 length: 15 residues. The junction had 18 bases not matched to a gene; V was cut back by 7 bases and J by 11 bases. The CDR3: CASTADRATLNEQYF. CDR3 in DNA: TGTGCCAGCACCGCGGACAGGGCTACTCTCAATGAGCAGTACTTC.